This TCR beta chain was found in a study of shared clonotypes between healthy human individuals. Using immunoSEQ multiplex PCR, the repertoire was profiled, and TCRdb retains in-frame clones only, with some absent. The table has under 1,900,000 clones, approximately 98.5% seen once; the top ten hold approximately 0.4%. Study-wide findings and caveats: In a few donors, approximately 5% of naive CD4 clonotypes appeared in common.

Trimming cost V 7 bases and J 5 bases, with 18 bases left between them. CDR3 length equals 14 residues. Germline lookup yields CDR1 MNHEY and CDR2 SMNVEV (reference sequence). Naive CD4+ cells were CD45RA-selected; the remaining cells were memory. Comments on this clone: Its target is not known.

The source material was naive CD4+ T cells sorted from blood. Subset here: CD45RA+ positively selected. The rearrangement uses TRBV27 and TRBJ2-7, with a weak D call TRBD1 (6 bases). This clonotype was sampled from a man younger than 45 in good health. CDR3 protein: CASKPQGIQHEQYF. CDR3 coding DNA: TGTGCCAGCAAACCCCAGGGGATACAACACGAGCAGTACTTC.